This is a list of T cell receptor beta chains from one sample in a study of blood T cell repertoires in COVID-19. The assay was immunoSEQ multiplex PCR, and TCRdb's table has in-frame clones only and misses some. This sample has around 250,000 clones, with roughly 86% found just once. Sample: peripheral blood. These receptors were taken from an older woman who had recovered from COVID-19. CDR3s include the opening cysteine and the closing phenylalanine or tryptophan.

j_gene: TRBJ2-2; v_gene: TRBV5-1; CDR3aa: CASSLNIAGNTGELFF
j_gene: TRBJ2-3; v_gene: TRBV10-3; CDR3aa: CAIMGSGSDTQYF
j_gene: TRBJ1-2; v_gene: TRBV6-5; CDR3aa: CASSSTGGGYGYTF
j_gene: TRBJ2-6; v_gene: TRBV6-5; CDR3aa: CASRLGRSVLTF
j_gene: TRBJ2-3; v_gene: TRBV12-3/TRBV12-4; CDR3aa: CASRSKLSTQYF
j_gene: TRBJ2-1; v_gene: TRBV4-3; CDR3aa: CASSQAPGQASSEQFF
j_gene: TRBJ1-1; v_gene: TRBV7-3; CDR3aa: CASSLTGTGTEAFF
j_gene: TRBJ2-2; v_gene: TRBV6-2/TRBV6-3; CDR3aa: CASSFRGPVISGELFF
j_gene: TRBJ1-5; v_gene: TRBV6-2/TRBV6-3; CDR3aa: CASRRAAYSNQPQHF
j_gene: TRBJ2-3; v_gene: TRBV7-2; CDR3aa: CASSPLQRGWSDTQYF
j_gene: TRBJ1-2; v_gene: TRBV18; CDR3aa: CASSPRTGDSYGYTF
j_gene: TRBJ2-5; v_gene: TRBV5-1; CDR3aa: CASSETLTGLQETQYF
j_gene: TRBJ1-2; v_gene: TRBV7-2; CDR3aa: CASSLVKGGFGVEGYTF
j_gene: TRBJ1-5; v_gene: TRBV28; CDR3aa: CASSQTTGGPHQPQHF
j_gene: TRBJ2-7; v_gene: TRBV19; CDR3aa: CASATGPNYEQYF
j_gene: TRBJ2-3; v_gene: TRBV2; CDR3aa: CASSISAGGTDTQYF